Presented here are 13 T cell receptor beta chains from one specimen sequenced in a study of T-cell memory formation after mild COVID-19. TCRdb itself ran the 5' RACE reads through MiXCR, one entry per CDR3 protein. The sample yields tens of thousands of distinct CDR3 sequences, 10% to 15% seen once. The sample comprised PBMCs or a T cell subset sorted from them (not recorded which). Receptors were obtained from an adult woman who had mild COVID-19 (a few samples of this study predate the infection). Cell type and time point are not known.

This sequence joins TRBV15 and TRBJ2-1, with 15 bases identical to TRBD2. Germline V CDR1 and CDR2: LNHNV, YYDKDF (reference sequence). V lost 5 bases to trimming and J lost 3 bases; unmatched junction nucleotides: 2. The CDR3 has 16 amino acids. The CDR3 DNA is TGTGCCACCAGCGAGGGACTAGCGGGGGGCTACAATGAGCAGTTCTTC. It is translated as CATSEGLAGGYNEQFF.

The chain links TRBV6-1 to TRBJ2-2; TRBD1 matches at 11 bases. This CDR3 spans 13 amino acids. Unmatched junction bases numbered 6, after V lost 8 bases and J lost 10 bases. Per the germline V gene, CDR1 is MNHNS and CDR2 is SASEGT. CDR3 loop: CASVDRGHVELFF. The CDR3 DNA reads TGTGCCAGCGTGGACAGGGGGCATGTGGAGCTGTTTTTT.

This clonotype was seen repeatedly, ten times or more. The gene calls are TRBV10-3 and TRBJ2-5, with TRBD2 identical over 12 bases. Germline V lookup: CDR1 ENHRY, CDR2 SYGVKD. The trim removed 3 bases at V and 0 bases at J, leaving 2 bases unmatched. The CDR3 loop spans 16 amino acids. The CDR3 sequence is CAISEGLAGNQETQYF. CDR3 nucleotide sequence: TGTGCCATCAGTGAAGGACTAGCGGGAAACCAAGAGACCCAGTACTTC.

The chain recombines TRBV7-9 with TRBJ1-2, with no clear D. V was clipped by 1 base and J by 1 base, with 10 bases between them. CDR1 is SEHNR, CDR2 FQNEAQ, per germline (reference sequence). The CDR3 sequence is 15 residues long. CDR3 sequence reads: CASSLGSMINYGYTF. The CDR3, as DNA: TGTGCCAGCAGCTTAGGAAGCATGATTAACTATGGCTACACCTTC. The entire variable domain, with the rest obtained from reference TRBV7-9 and TRBJ1-2, is as follows: DTGVSQNPRHKITKRGQNVTFRCDPISEHNRLYWYRQTLGQGPEFLTYFQNEAQLEKSRLLSDRFSAERPKGSFSTLEIQRTEQGDSAMYLCASSLGSMINYGYTFGSGTRLTVV.

The chain employs TRBV25-1 and TRBJ2-7; D perhaps matches TRBD1 (5 bases). In germline, CDR1 is MGHDK, CDR2 SYGVNS. The V end lost 2 bases, the J end lost 2 bases, and 10 bases lay between the germline ends. CDR3 length: 14 amino acids. The CDR3 DNA reads TGTGCCAGCAGTGAAAGTCCAGGGCCCTACGAGCAGTACTTC. Translating gives CASSESPGPYEQYF.

This clonotype was seen more than once but under ten times. The V and J genes are TRBV24-1 and TRBJ2-1; TRBD1 matches 11 bases. CDR3 length equals 16 residues. In germline, CDR1 is KGHDR, CDR2 SFDVKD. With 9 bases clipped from V and 3 bases from J, the junction kept 9 bases outside the gene matches. CDR3 amino acids: CATSPGQGVNYNEQFF. The CDR3 DNA sequence: TGTGCCACCTCACCGGGACAGGGGGTTAACTACAATGAGCAGTTCTTC.

The chain has TRBV3-1 and TRBJ2-7; 9 bases agree with TRBD2. Losses at the gene ends were 4 bases for V and 4 bases for J; bases not matched to a gene: 5. Germline V CDR1 and CDR2: LGHDT, YNNKEL (reference sequence). CDR3 length: 14 amino acids. The CDR3 protein is CASSPGGGAYEQYF. The CDR3 DNA follows: TGTGCCAGCAGCCCTGGCGGGGGGGCGTACGAGCAGTACTTC.

This clonotype has at least ten counts. The chain uses TRBV6-5 and TRBJ2-3, with 8 bases fitting TRBD2. J gave up 4 bases and V 6 bases, and 9 bases lay outside the gene matches. Per the germline V gene, CDR1 is MNHEY and CDR2 is SVGAGI. This CDR3 is built from 15 residues. For the CDR3, the DNA is TGTGCCAGCAGCTATGTGGCGGGAGGCTCAGATACGCAGTATTTT. Protein sequence: CASSYVAGGSDTQYF.

The chain combines TRBV7-9 with TRBJ2-1; tentative D call: TRBD2 (5 bases). CDR3 length: 15 amino acids. Germline V gene sequence: CDR1 SEHNR, CDR2 FQNEAQ (reference sequence). Trimming cost V 5 bases and J 0 bases, with 11 bases left between them. CDR3 nucleotide sequence: TGTGCCAGCAGCCCCAGCGGAGCCTCCTACAATGAGCAGTTCTTC. Residues: CASSPSGASYNEQFF.

This clonotype was detected a few times. One end of the junction is discordant with germline, which a read error may explain. V usage is TRBV7-9 and J usage is TRBJ2-1, with 7 bases matching TRBD2. Germline V gene sequence: CDR1 SEHNR, CDR2 FQNEAQ (reference sequence). This CDR3 comprises 11 residues. CDR3 sequence: CASSRSGLPLF. In DNA, the CDR3 is TGTGCCAGCAGCCGTTCGGGACTACCCCTCTTC.

This clonotype was observed once. The CDR3, as DNA: TGCAGCGTTGAAGATGGCTGGTTGGGGGCTACCTATGGCTACACCTTC. Residues: CSVEDGWLGATYGYTF. The chain joins TRBV29-1 to TRBJ1-2; D perhaps matches TRBD1 (6 bases). The germline gives CDR1 SQVTM, CDR2 ANQGSEA. Trimming stripped 0 bases from V and 4 bases from J, with 18 bases between. The CDR3 is 16 amino acids.

V gene TRBV4-1 combines with J gene TRBJ2-1; D unclear. The germline gives CDR1 MGHRA, CDR2 YSYEKL. Trimming took off 1 base at V and 6 bases at J, with 7 bases between the two ends. This CDR3 spans 13 amino acids. The CDR3 region is CASSQGFRNEQFF. Written as DNA, the CDR3 is TGCGCCAGCAGCCAAGGTTTTCGCAATGAGCAGTTCTTC.

This chain joins TRBV10-3 and TRBJ1-6; D gene ambiguous. Germline-derived CDR1 and CDR2 are ENHRY and SYGVKD. Deletions cut 0 bases from V and 12 bases from J, with 9 bases between. The CDR3 sequence is 13 residues long. CDR3 sequence (DNA): TGTGCCATCAGTGAGTCCCAGACGCGACCCCTCCACTTT. This encodes CAISESQTRPLHF.